These T cell receptor beta chains were read from a single sample in a study of cytomegalovirus exposure and HLA in healthy donors. TCRdb's table, derived via immunoSEQ multiplex PCR, lists solely in-frame clones and lacks some. The repertoire includes 120,000 or so clones, approximately 71% of them detected once, and 3% to 3.5% sits in the top ten. The sample taken for sequencing was PBMCs. The receptors were gathered from a woman between 45 and 65 years old in good health and CMV-seronegative. CDR3s include the opening cysteine and the closing phenylalanine or tryptophan. A D gene is named only where the DNA matches it firmly. The size entry is marked missing in some rows and otherwise reads once, few, many or a size class.

j_call clone_size v_call d_call cdr3_nt cdr3_aa
TRBJ2-2 - TRBV5-1 TRBD2 TGCGCCAGCAGCTTGGTGCGGGGAGGGCCCGGCGGGGAGCTGTTTTTT CASSLVRGGPGGELFF
TRBJ2-1 - TRBV7-2 TRBD2 TGTGCCAGCTCCCCGCCTAGCGGTTTTAGCTCCTACAATGAGCAGTTCTTC CASSPPSGFSSYNEQFF
TRBJ1-5 - TRBV5-1 TRBD1 TGCGCCAGCAGCTTGGACGGACAGGGGAGTCAGCCCCAGCATTTT CASSLDGQGSQPQHF
TRBJ2-1 - TRBV7-9 TRBD2 TGTGCCAGCAGCTCAAAATTGGGACTAGCGGTGAATGAGCAGTTCTTC CASSSKLGLAVNEQFF
TRBJ2-1 - TRBV19 TRBD2 TGTGCCAGTAGGACGACGGGACTAGCGGATAATGAGCAGTTCTTC CASRTTGLADNEQFF
TRBJ2-1 - TRBV7-7 - TGTGCTAGCAGCTTAGGGAGGAGGCCTGCTCGTGGAAAGTTCTTC CASSLGRRPARGKFF
TRBJ2-5 - TRBV5-6 TRBD1 TGTGCCAGCAGATTAACCGGAGGACAGGGCTCGGAGACCCAGTACTTC CASRLTGGQGSETQYF
TRBJ2-5 - TRBV5-1 TRBD2 TGCGCCAGCAGCTTGGTGGCTAGCGGGAACCAAGAGACCCAGTACTTC CASSLVASGNQETQYF
TRBJ1-5 - TRBV27 - TGTGCCAGCAGTTTAGTCCCTTACAGGGACAATCAGCCCCAGCATTTT CASSLVPYRDNQPQHF
TRBJ2-1 few TRBV9 TRBD2 TGTGCCAGCAGCGGGGGGGGGCTAGCGGGATACAATGAGCAGTTCTTC CASSGGGLAGYNEQFF
TRBJ2-7 - TRBV6-5 TRBD2 TGTGCTAGCAGTGGAAGGACTAGCGGTATTTACGAGCAGTACTTC CASSGRTSGIYEQYF
TRBJ1-1 - TRBV5-1 - TGCGCCAGCAGCTCTGGACGGGGCACTGAAGCTTTCTTT CASSSGRGTEAFF
TRBJ2-7 few TRBV6-5 TRBD1 TGTGCCAGCAGGCTCGGGGGGACAGGGGTTTACGAGCAGTACTTC CASRLGGTGVYEQYF
TRBJ1-6 - TRBV7-3 TRBD1 TGTGCCAGCAGCTCGACAGGGGGCGCGGGTTCACCCCTCCACTTT CASSSTGGAGSPLHF
TRBJ2-1 - TRBV4-3 TRBD1 TGCGCCAGCAGCCATGAACAGGGGCACCCCAATGAGCAGTTCTTC CASSHEQGHPNEQFF
TRBJ2-1 - TRBV30 TRBD2 TGTGCCTGGAGTGTATCCCCTAGCGGGGTTTACAATGAGCAGTTCTTC CAWSVSPSGVYNEQFF
TRBJ2-1 - TRBV28 TRBD2 TGTGCCAGCAGTCTACCCTCGGGCGGGAGAAATGAGCAGTTCTTC CASSLPSGGRNEQFF
TRBJ1-1 few TRBV4-3 TRBD1 TGCGCCAGCAGCCAAGTCGACAGGGACAACACTGAAGCTTTCTTT CASSQVDRDNTEAFF
TRBJ2-1 - TRBV30 TRBD2 TGTGCCTGGTATAGACTAGCGGGTGGTGAGCAGTTCTTC CAWYRLAGGEQFF
TRBJ2-7 - TRBV28 TRBD1 TGTGCCAGCAGGCCCGGGACAGGGGCCTCCTACGAGCAGTACTTC CASRPGTGASYEQYF
TRBJ1-1 - TRBV6-5 - TGTGCCAGCAGTTACGGCACGAACACTGAAGCTTTCTTT CASSYGTNTEAFF
TRBJ2-2 - TRBV11-2 TRBD2 TGTGCCAGCAGTTGGACTAGCGGGATGGGCGGGGAGCTGTTTTTT CASSWTSGMGGELFF
TRBJ2-7 - TRBV30 TRBD1 TGTGCCTGGAGTGCCCTCGGACAGGCTGACGACTACGAGCAGTACTTC CAWSALGQADDYEQYF
TRBJ1-4 - TRBV30 - TGTGCCTGGAGTGTAGCAAGTGCGCGGGGAACTAATGAAAAACTGTTTTTT CAWSVASARGTNEKLFF